A single sample is the source of the 16 T cell receptor beta chains below, sequenced in a study of low-dose radiotherapy and immunotherapy resistance in tumors. Primers used for first-strand cDNA, a TRAV- and TRBV-specific set, covered both alpha and beta chains. TCRs were amplified for approximately 21 PCR cycles with a constant-region primer and V-primer adapter. One entry per CDR3 protein results from TCRdb running MiXCR on the reads. The sample yields some 100,000 distinct CDR3 sequences, under 25% seen once. Regarding time point: after trial treatment. The treatment is: LDRT plus nivolumab, ipilimumab, low-dose cyclophosphamide and aspirin (RACIN trial). Sequencing was performed on PBMCs, taken after low-dose radiotherapy plus immunotherapy. Every receptor here comes from a female donor with ovarian cancer.

This clonotype was counted at least ten times. V gene TRBV5-1 combines with J gene TRBJ2-1, with D tentatively TRBD2 (6 bases). Trimming pared 4 bases from V and 4 bases from J, leaving 12 bases between. This CDR3 is 14 amino acids long. Per germline, CDR1 SGHRS and CDR2 YFSETQ. This CDR3 reads CASSPGGGYNEQFF. The CDR3 coding sequence is TGCGCCAGCAGCCCCGGGGGTGGGTACAATGAGCAGTTCTTC.

This clonotype was recorded at least ten times. The chain is built from TRBV9 and TRBJ2-1; weak D call: TRBD2 (5 bases). Germline V gene lookup returns CDR1 SGDLS and CDR2 YYNGEE. With 4 bases removed from V and 10 bases from J, the gap between germline ends came to 21 bases. The CDR3 has 15 residues. The CDR3 loop is CASSPRGLADGEQFF. The CDR3, as DNA: TGTGCCAGCAGCCCCCGCGGGCTAGCCGATGGGGAGCAGTTCTTC.

This clonotype was seen repeatedly, ten times or more. The chain employs TRBV29-1 and TRBJ2-7, with 7 bases lining up with TRBD2. V lost 5 bases to trimming and J lost 3 bases; unmatched junction nucleotides: 1. From germline, CDR1 is SQVTM and CDR2 ANQGSEA. The CDR3 is made up of 11 amino acids. The CDR3 protein is CSVSGGYEQYF. CDR3 bases: TGCAGCGTTTCGGGGGGCTACGAGCAGTACTTC.

This clonotype has at least ten counts. The CDR3 is CASTASPREQYF. CDR3 DNA sequence: TGTGCCAGCACCGCGAGCCCCCGCGAGCAGTACTTC. The chain carries TRBV7-9 and TRBJ2-7; D is undetermined. The CDR3 spans 12 residues. V lost 7 bases to trimming and J lost 6 bases, with 13 bases between them. Germline CDR1 is SEHNR and CDR2 is FQNEAQ (reference sequence).

This clonotype was recorded many times. This chain links TRBV12-3 or TRBV12-4 with TRBJ2-1, with D tentatively TRBD2 (5 bases). The CDR3 spans 17 residues. Trimming shortened V by 0 bases and J by 0 bases, and 12 bases separated the two germline ends. The CDR3 is CASSLAQRLSSYNEQFF. The CDR3 nucleotides read TGTGCCAGCAGTTTAGCGCAGCGGTTGAGCTCCTACAATGAGCAGTTCTTC.

This clonotype has ten or more counts. The chain couples TRBV4-1 to TRBJ2-7; D is unresolved. Trimming removed 0 bases from V and 3 bases from J, with 9 bases in between. The CDR3 is made up of 14 amino acids. Germline CDR1 is MGHRA and CDR2 is YSYEKL. As DNA, the CDR3 is TGCGCCAGCAGCCAAGATTGGTCGGACTACGAGCAGTACTTC. It translates to CASSQDWSDYEQYF.

The gene calls are TRBV30 and TRBJ2-3; D uncertain. Germline V CDR1 and CDR2: GTSNPN, SVGIG (reference sequence). The CDR3 is made up of 14 amino acids. Trimming took 6 bases from V and 5 from J, leaving 18 bases between them. CDR3 loop: CACKTHKRGDTQYF. The CDR3 DNA sequence: TGTGCCTGCAAGACTCATAAGAGAGGAGATACGCAGTATTTT.

This clonotype was observed many times. This chain uses TRBV30 with TRBJ1-1; D ambiguous. The CDR3 has 11 amino acids. Germline V lookup: CDR1 GTSNPN, CDR2 SVGIG (reference sequence). V was shortened by 5 bases and J by 3 bases, with 7 bases between the two germline ends. The CDR3 sequence is CAWATYTEAFF. The CDR3, as DNA: TGTGCCTGGGCTACTTACACTGAAGCTTTCTTT.

The V call is TRBV9, the J call TRBJ1-1, with 9 bases aligning to TRBD1. V gave up 0 bases and J gave up 1 base; unmatched junction bases: 4. The CDR3 is 16 residues long. CDR1 SGDLS and CDR2 YYNGEE come from the germline V gene. The CDR3 nucleotides are TGTGCCAGCAGCGTAGGGACAGGGGCCCGGAACACTGAAGCTTTCTTT. Its protein is CASSVGTGARNTEAFF.

This clonotype was seen many times. The chain is built from TRBV4-3 and TRBJ2-2; 8 bases map to TRBD2. The CDR3 has 15 amino acids. The V gene's germline CDR1 is LGHNA and CDR2 YSLEER. Losses at the gene ends were 4 bases for V and 2 bases for J; bases not matched to a gene: 3. The CDR3: CASSRTSGNTGELFF. The CDR3 DNA reads TGCGCCAGCAGCCGAACTAGCGGTAACACCGGGGAGCTGTTTTTT.

This clonotype was observed at least ten times. The chain recombines TRBV29-1 with TRBJ2-5, with D perhaps being TRBD1 or TRBD2 (5 bases each). The length of the CDR3 is 16 residues. Germline V gene lookup returns CDR1 SQVTM and CDR2 ANQGSEA. V was cut by 8 bases and J by 5 bases, with 27 bases left in between. The CDR3, as DNA: TGCAGCATTAAGGGGTTCCGAGCGGACCACCCCGAGACCCAGTACTTC. Translating it yields CSIKGFRADHPETQYF.

This clonotype appeared a few times. The CDR3 is CSARLDPGQLSSYNSPLHF. In DNA, the CDR3 is TGCAGTGCCAGACTCGACCCGGGACAGCTGAGCTCCTATAATTCACCCCTCCACTTT. The gene calls are TRBV20-1 and TRBJ1-6, with 7 positions matching TRBD1. From germline, CDR1 is DFQATT and CDR2 SNEGSKA (reference sequence). The CDR3 length is 19 residues. V lost 6 bases, J lost 0 bases, and 17 bases stayed unmatched.

The rearrangement uses TRBV18 and TRBJ1-1, with 8 bases matching TRBD1. Germline V gives CDR1 KGHSH, CDR2 LQKENI. Unmatched junction bases numbered 4, after V lost 6 bases and J lost 4 bases. The CDR3 contains 13 residues. CDR3 sequence reads: CASSQGARTEAFF. DNA for the CDR3: TGTGCCAGCTCTCAGGGGGCGCGCACTGAAGCTTTCTTT. Full variable domain (missing parts from reference TRBV18 and TRBJ1-1): NAGVMQNPRHLVRRRGQEARLRCSPMKGHSHVYWYRQLPEEGLKFMVYLQKENIIDESGMPKERFSAEFPKEGPSILRIQQVVRGDSAAYFCASSQGARTEAFFGQGTRLTVV.

The sample holds many counts of this clonotype. The chain combines TRBV18 with TRBJ2-7; D perhaps matches TRBD1 (6 bases). Germline V gene lookup returns CDR1 KGHSH and CDR2 LQKENI. The CDR3 is 13 residues long. V was cut by 4 bases and J by 3 bases, with 10 bases left in between. The CDR3 loop reads CASSLADSYEQYF. CDR3 coding DNA: TGTGCCAGCTCACTGGCGGACAGCTACGAGCAGTACTTC.

This clonotype was counted many times. This rearrangement joins TRBV7-9 to TRBJ2-7; TRBD1 is a possible D gene (6 bases). This CDR3 is built from 17 residues. Per germline, CDR1 SEHNR and CDR2 FQNEAQ (reference sequence). Trimming took off 6 bases at V and 3 bases at J, with 24 bases between the two ends. The CDR3 region is CASSGRNGRGTLYEQYF. DNA of the CDR3: TGTGCCAGCAGTGGCCGTAATGGCAGGGGCACTCTCTACGAGCAGTACTTC.

This clonotype was observed many times. The chain combines TRBV11-2 with TRBJ2-5, with TRBD2 matching over 14 bases. Germline V gene sequence: CDR1 SGHAT, CDR2 FQNNGV. The V gene end was trimmed by 5 bases and the J gene end by 5 bases; junction bases not matched to a gene: 7. This CDR3 has 16 amino acids. The CDR3 reads CASSPGTSGSWETQYF. The CDR3 region has the DNA TGTGCCAGCAGCCCGGGGACTAGCGGGAGCTGGGAGACCCAGTACTTC.